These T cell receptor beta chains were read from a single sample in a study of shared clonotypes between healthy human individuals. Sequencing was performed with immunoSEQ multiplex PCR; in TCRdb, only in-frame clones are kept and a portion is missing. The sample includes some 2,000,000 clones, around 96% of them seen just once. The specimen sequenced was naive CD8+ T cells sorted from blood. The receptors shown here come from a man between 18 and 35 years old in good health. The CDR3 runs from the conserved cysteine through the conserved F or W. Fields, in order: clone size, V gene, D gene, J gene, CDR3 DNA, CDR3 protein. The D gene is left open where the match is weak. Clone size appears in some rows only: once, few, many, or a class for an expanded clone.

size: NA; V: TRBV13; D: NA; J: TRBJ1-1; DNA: TGTGCCAGCAGCTTAGAGGCAGGGAGTGGGACTGAAGCTTTCTTT; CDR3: CASSLEAGSGTEAFF
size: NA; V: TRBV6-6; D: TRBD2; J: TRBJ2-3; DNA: TGTGCCAGCCTAGCGGGGGGAGGGAACACAGATACGCAGTATTTT; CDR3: CASLAGGGNTDTQYF
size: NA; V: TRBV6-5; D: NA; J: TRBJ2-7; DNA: TGTGCCAGCCAAGGGGGTGCGAACGAGCAGTACTTC; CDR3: CASQGGANEQYF
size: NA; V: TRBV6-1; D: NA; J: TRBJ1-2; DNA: TGTGCCAGCAGTGACGACAGGATGCTAACCTCCAACTATGGCTACACCTTC; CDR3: CASSDDRMLTSNYGYTF
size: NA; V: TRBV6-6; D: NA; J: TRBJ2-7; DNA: TGTGCCGCCGGCCTGAGGGACGAGCAGTACTTC; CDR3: CAAGLRDEQYF
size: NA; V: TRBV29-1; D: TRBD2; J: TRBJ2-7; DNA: TGCAGCTGTTCGGGAGGGAGCTCCTACGAGCAGTACTTC; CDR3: CSCSGGSSYEQYF
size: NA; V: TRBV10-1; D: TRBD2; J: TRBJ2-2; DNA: TGCGCCAGCAGTTCCGGGGGGACCGGGGAGCTGTTTTTT; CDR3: CASSSGGTGELFF
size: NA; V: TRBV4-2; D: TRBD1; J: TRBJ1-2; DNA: TGTGCCAGCAGCCCGACAGGGCAAGGCTACACCTTC; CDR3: CASSPTGQGYTF
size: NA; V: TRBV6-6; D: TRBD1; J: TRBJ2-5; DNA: TGTGCCAGCAGTCGTACGACAGGGTGGGTAGAGACCCAGTACTTC; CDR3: CASSRTTGWVETQYF
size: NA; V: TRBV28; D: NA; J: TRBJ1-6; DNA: TGTGCCAGCTCGGGGCTTCCGTATAATTCACCCCTCCACTTT; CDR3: CASSGLPYNSPLHF
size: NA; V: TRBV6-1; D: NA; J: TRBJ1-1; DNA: TGTGCCAGCACAGACCTTCTGAACACTGAAGCTTTCTTT; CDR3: CASTDLLNTEAFF
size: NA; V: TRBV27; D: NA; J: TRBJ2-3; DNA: TGTGCCAGCAGTTTAGGGGCTTTAGGCACAGATACGCAGTATTTT; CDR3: CASSLGALGTDTQYF
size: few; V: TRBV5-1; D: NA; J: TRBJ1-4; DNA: TGCGCCAGCAGAGAGGGGACTAATGAAAAACTGTTTTTT; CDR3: CASREGTNEKLFF
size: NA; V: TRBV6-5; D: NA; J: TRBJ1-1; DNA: TGTGCCAGCAGGAAAGCAGGGATGAACACTGAAGCTTTCTTT; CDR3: CASRKAGMNTEAFF
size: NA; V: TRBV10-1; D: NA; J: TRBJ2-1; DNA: TGCGCCAGCAGGTTGCGGAATGAGCAGTTCTTC; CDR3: CASRLRNEQFF
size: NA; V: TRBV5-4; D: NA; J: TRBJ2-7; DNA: TGTGCCAGCAGCGCGGAGGGTGAGCAGTACTTC; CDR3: CASSAEGEQYF
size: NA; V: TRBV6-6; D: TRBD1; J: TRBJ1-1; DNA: TGTGCCAGCAGTTACTCGACAGGGCTGAACACTGAAGCTTTCTTT; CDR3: CASSYSTGLNTEAFF